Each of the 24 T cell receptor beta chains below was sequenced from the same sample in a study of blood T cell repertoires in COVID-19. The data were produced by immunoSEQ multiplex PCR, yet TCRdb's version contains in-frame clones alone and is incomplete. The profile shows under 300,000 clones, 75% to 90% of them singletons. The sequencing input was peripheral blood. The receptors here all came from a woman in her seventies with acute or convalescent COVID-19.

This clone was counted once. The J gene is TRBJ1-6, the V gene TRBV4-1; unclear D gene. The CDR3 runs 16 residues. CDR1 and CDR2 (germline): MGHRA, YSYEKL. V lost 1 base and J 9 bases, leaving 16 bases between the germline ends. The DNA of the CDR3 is TGCGCCAGCAGCCAAGTCTTGGGCAGTCTTAGTTCACCCCTCCACTTT. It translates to CASSQVLGSLSSPLHF.

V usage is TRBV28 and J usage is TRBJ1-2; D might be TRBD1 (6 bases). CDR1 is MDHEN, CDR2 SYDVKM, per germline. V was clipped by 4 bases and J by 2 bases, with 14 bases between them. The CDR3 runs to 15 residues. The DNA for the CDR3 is TGTGCCAGCAGTTCACAGGGAGTGGGGAACTATGGCTACACCTTC. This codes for CASSSQGVGNYGYTF.

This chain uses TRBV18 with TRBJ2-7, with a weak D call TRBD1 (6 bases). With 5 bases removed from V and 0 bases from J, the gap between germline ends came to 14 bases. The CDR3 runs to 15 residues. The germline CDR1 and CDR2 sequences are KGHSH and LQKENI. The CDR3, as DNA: TGTGCCAGCTCAACCCAGACAGGAAGCTCCTACGAGCAGTACTTC. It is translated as CASSTQTGSSYEQYF.

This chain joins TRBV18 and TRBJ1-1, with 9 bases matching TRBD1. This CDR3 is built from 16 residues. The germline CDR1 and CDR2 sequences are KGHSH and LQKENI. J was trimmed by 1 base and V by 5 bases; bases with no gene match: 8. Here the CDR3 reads CASSVGTGIPNTEAFF. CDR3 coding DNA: TGTGCCAGCTCAGTAGGGACAGGGATACCGAACACTGAAGCTTTCTTT.

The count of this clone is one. The CDR3 region has the DNA TGCGCCAGCAGCTTGGAGGCAGGGGCGGCCTACGAGCAGTACTTC. It specifies CASSLEAGAAYEQYF. The chain combines TRBV5-1 with TRBJ2-7; perhaps TRBD1 as D (6 bases). Germline V gene data show CDR1 as SGHRS and CDR2 as YFSETQ. V gave up 0 bases and J gave up 2 bases, with 12 bases separating them. This CDR3 has 15 residues. Full variable domain (missing parts from reference TRBV5-1 and TRBJ2-7): KAGVTQTPRYLIKTRGQQVTLSCSPISGHRSVSWYQQTPGQGLQFLFEYFSETQRNKGNFPGRFSGRQFSNSRSEMNVSTLELGDSALYLCASSLEAGAAYEQYFGPGTRLTVT.

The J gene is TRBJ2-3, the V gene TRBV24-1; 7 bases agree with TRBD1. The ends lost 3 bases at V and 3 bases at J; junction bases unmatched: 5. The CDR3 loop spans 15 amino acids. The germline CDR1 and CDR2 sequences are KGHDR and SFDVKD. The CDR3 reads CATSDDEDRTDTQYF. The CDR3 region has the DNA TGTGCCACCAGTGATGACGAGGACAGGACAGATACGCAGTATTTT.

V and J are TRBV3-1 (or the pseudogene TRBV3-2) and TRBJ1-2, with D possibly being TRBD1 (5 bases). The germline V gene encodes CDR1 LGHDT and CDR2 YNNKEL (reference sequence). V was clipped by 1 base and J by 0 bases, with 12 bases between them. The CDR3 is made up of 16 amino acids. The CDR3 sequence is CASSQGAGSANYGYTF. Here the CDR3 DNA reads TGTGCCAGCAGCCAAGGGGCAGGGTCTGCTAACTATGGCTACACCTTC.

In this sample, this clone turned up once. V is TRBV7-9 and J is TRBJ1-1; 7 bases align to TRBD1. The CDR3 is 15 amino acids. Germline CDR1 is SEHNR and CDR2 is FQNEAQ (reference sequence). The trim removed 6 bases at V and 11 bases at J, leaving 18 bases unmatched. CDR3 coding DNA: TGTGCCAGCAGTCGGAGGTCCGTGACAGGGCCGAGCGCTTTCTTT. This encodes CASSRRSVTGPSAFF.

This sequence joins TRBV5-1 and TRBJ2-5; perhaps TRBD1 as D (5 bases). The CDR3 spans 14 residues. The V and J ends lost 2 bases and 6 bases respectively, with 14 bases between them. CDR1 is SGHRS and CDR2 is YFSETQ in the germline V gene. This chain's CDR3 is CASSLPTGTKTQYF. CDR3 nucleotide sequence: TGCGCCAGCAGCTTACCCACAGGAACCAAGACCCAGTACTTC.

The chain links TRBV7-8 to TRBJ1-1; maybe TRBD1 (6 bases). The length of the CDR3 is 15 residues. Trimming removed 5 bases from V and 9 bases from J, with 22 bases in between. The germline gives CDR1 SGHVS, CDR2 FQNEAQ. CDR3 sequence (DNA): TGTGCCAGCAGCCCCCGCGGGGGGCGTCTGATTCAAGCTTTCTTT. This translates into CASSPRGGRLIQAFF.

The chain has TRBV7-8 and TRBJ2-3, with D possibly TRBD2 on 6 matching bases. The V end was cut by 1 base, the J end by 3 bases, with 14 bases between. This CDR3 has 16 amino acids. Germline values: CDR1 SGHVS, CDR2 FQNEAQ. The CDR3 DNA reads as TGTGCCAGCAGCTTAGACTGGGCGGGGCTGACAGATACGCAGTATTTT. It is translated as CASSLDWAGLTDTQYF.

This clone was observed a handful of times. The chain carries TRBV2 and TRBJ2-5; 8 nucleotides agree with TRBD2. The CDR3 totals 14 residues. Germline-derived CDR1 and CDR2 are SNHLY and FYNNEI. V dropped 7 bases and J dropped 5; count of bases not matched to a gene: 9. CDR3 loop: CASIFGGAKETQYF. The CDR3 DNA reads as TGTGCCAGCATTTTCGGGGGGGCCAAGGAGACCCAGTACTTC. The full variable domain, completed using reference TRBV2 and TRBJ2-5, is EPEVTQTPSHQVTQMGQEVILRCVPISNHLYFYWYRQILGQKVEFLVSFYNNEISEKSEIFDDQFSVERPDGSNFTLKIRSTKLEDSAMYFCASIFGGAKETQYFGPGTRLLVL.

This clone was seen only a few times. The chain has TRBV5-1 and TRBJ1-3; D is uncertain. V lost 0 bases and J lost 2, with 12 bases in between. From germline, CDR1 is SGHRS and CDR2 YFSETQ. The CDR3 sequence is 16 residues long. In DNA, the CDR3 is TGCGCCAGCAGCTTGGTGGGTTCCGGAGCTGGAAACACCATATATTTT. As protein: CASSLVGSGAGNTIYF.

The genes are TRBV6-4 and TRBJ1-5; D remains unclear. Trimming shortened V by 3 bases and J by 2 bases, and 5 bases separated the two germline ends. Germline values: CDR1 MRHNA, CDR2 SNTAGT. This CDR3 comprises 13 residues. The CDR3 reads CASSETGNQPQHF. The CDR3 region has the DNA TGTGCCAGCAGTGAAACGGGCAATCAGCCCCAGCATTTT.

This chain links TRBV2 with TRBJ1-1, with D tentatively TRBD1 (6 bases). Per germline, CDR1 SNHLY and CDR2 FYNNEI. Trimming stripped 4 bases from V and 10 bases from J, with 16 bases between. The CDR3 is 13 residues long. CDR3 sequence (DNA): TGTGCCAGCAGTGCCAGGGGCCGTGGAGCAGCTTTCTTT. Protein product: CASSARGRGAAFF.

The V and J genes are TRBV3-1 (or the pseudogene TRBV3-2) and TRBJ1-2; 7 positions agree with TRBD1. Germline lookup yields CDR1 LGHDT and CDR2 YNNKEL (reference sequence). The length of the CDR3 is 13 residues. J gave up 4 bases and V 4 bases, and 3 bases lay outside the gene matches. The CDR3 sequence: CASSLGQSYGYTF. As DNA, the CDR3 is TGTGCCAGCAGCCTGGGACAGTCCTATGGCTACACCTTC.

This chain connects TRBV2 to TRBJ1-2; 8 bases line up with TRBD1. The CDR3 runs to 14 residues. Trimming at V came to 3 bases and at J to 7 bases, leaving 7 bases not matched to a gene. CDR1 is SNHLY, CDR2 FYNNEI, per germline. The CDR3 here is CASSDDTGGIGYTF. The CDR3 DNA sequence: TGTGCCAGCAGTGACGATACAGGGGGGATTGGCTACACCTTC.

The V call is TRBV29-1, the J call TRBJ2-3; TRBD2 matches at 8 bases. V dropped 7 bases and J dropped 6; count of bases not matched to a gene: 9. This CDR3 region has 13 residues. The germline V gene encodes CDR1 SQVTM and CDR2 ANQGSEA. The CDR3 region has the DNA TGCAGCGCTCGGGGGGGCGCCTCGGATACGCAGTATTTT. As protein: CSARGGASDTQYF.

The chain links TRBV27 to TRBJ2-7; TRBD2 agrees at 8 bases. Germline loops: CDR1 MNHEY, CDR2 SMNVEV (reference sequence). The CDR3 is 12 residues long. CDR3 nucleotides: TGTGCCAGCAGTTTTCGCGGGGGGCCCGACCGCGTC. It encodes CASSFRGGPDRV.

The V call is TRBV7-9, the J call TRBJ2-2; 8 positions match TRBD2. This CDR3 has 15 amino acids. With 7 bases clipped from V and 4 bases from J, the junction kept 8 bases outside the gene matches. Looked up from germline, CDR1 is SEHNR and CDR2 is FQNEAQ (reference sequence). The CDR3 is CASTFTGGSTGELFF. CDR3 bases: TGTGCCAGCACCTTCACGGGGGGGAGCACCGGGGAGCTGTTTTTT.

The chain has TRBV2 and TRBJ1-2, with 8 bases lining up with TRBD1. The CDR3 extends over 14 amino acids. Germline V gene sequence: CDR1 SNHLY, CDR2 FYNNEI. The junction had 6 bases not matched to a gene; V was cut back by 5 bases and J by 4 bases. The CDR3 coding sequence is TGTGCCAGCAGTTCTACAGGGGGAACCTATGGCTACACCTTC. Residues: CASSSTGGTYGYTF.

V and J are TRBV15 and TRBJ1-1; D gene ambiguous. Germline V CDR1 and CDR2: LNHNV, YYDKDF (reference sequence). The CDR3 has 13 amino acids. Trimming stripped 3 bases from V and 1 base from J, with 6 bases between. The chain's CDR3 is CATSRGWNTEAFF. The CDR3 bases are TGTGCCACCAGCAGGGGCTGGAACACTGAAGCTTTCTTT. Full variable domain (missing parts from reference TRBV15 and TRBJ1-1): DAMVIQNPRYQVTQFGKPVTLSCSQTLNHNVMYWYQQKSSQAPKLLFHYYDKDFNNEADTPDNFQSRRPNTSFCFLDIRSPGLGDTAMYLCATSRGWNTEAFFGQGTRLTVV.

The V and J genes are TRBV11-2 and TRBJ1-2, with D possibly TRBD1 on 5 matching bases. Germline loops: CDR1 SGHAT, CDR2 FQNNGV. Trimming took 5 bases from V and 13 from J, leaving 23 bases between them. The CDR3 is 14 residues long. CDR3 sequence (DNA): TGTGCCAGCAGCCGCCTTGTAAACCCATGGACAAGCACCTTC. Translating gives CASSRLVNPWTSTF.

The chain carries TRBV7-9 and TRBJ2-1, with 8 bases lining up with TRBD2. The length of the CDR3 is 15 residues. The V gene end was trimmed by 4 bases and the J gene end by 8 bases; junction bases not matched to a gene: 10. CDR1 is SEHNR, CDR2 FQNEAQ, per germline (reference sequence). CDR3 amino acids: CASSSYSGGRDEQFF. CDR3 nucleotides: TGTGCCAGCAGCTCGTACAGCGGGGGCCGCGATGAGCAGTTCTTC.